This T cell receptor (beta chain) was sequenced in a study of T-cell memory formation after mild COVID-19. As for the study in general: Largely, TCR clusters stayed within a single donor. General observations from the study: Researchers found some responding clones in pre-infection memory, a sign that cross-reactive memory joined. Clones shrinking between day 15 and 85 showed a balanced CD4/CD8 split, and those that grew later tilted toward CD4+.

MiXCR was run by TCRdb on the 5' RACE reads, yielding one entry per CDR3 protein. The table includes around 430,000 distinct CDR3 sequences, approximately 15% detected once. To note about this clonotype: As yet, its antigen is unknown.

This sequence was found in a man aged 18 to 30 who had mild COVID-19 (a few samples of this study predate the infection). Cell type and time point are not known. The sample consisted of PBMCs or a T cell subset sorted from them (not recorded which).

The CDR3 nucleotides read TGTGCCAGCAGTGATAACCTAGCGGGGGCCCCCGGGGAGCTGTTTTTT. Its protein product is CASSDNLAGAPGELFF. The genes are TRBV12-3 or TRBV12-4 and TRBJ2-2; the match to TRBD2 covers 10 bases. V dropped 5 bases and J dropped 6; count of bases not matched to a gene: 9. This CDR3 contains 16 residues.